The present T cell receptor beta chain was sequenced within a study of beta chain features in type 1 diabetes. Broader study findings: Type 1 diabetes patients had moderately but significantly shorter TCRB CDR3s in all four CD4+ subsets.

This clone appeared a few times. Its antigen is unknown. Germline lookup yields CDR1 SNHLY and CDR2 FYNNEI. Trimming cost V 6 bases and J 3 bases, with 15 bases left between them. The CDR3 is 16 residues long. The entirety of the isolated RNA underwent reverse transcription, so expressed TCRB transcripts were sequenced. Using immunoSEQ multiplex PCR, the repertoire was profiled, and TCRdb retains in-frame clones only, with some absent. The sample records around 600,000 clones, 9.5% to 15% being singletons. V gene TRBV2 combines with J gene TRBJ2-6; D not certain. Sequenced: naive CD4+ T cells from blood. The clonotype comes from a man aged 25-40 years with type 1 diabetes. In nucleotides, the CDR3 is TGTGCCAGCAGCCCCCGCTGGGGAAGTGGGGCCAACGTCCTGACTTTC. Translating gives CASSPRWGSGANVLTF.